Listed here are 25 T cell receptor beta chains from one sample, sequenced in a study of shared clonotypes between healthy human individuals. The table came from immunoSEQ multiplex PCR; TCRdb's copy has only in-frame clones and leaves some out. The sample contains roughly 2,500,000 clones, under 95% of which appear only once. Sequences were obtained from naive CD4+ T cells from PBMCs. Subset of the sample: CD45RA+ positively selected. These receptors originate from a man in his late teens or twenties in good health. Some clones in this sample may be carry-over from other donors' samples.

The genes are TRBV9 and TRBJ1-2; D unclear. The CDR3 length is 13 residues. Looked up from germline, CDR1 is SGDLS and CDR2 is YYNGEE. Trimming removed 4 bases at V and 4 bases at J, with 11 bases between. CDR3 region: CASSTPLSYGYTF. The CDR3 DNA sequence: TGTGCCAGCAGCACTCCGCTGAGCTATGGCTACACCTTC.

This clone was counted once. The CDR3 DNA reads TGTGCCAGCAGCTTGGAGGTTGCGGGGCTCGGCTACACCTTC. Residues: CASSLEVAGLGYTF. The V and J genes are TRBV5-4 and TRBJ1-2; D possibly corresponds to TRBD1 (5 bases). V lost 0 bases to trimming and J lost 8 bases, with 14 bases between them. Germline assignment: CDR1 SGHNT and CDR2 YYREEE (reference sequence). There are 14 residues in the CDR3.

The chain employs TRBV10-3 and TRBJ2-1, with D maybe TRBD2 (5 bases). The CDR3 loop spans 14 amino acids. V dropped 4 bases and J dropped 0 bases, with 7 bases sitting between them. Germline CDR1 is ENHRY and CDR2 is SYGVKD. The CDR3 protein is CAISVAGSYNEQFF. The CDR3 DNA sequence: TGTGCCATCAGTGTCGCGGGCTCCTACAATGAGCAGTTCTTC.

This clone was counted once. V usage is TRBV6-5 and J usage is TRBJ1-1, with D uncertain. Germline V lookup: CDR1 MNHEY, CDR2 SVGAGI. V was shortened by 5 bases and J by 7 bases, with 14 bases between the two germline ends. The CDR3 spans 13 residues. The CDR3: CASSRPGSLEAFF. The CDR3 nucleotides are TGTGCCAGCAGTCGTCCCGGAAGTCTTGAAGCTTTCTTT.

The V call is TRBV6-5, the J call TRBJ1-2, with a weak D call TRBD1 (6 bases). The CDR3 is made up of 13 amino acids. The V end lost 6 bases, the J end lost 8 bases, and 16 bases lay between the germline ends. Germline V lookup: CDR1 MNHEY, CDR2 SVGAGI. The CDR3, as DNA: TGTGCCAGCAGGCCCGACAGGATCGTCGGCTACACCTTC. This encodes CASRPDRIVGYTF.

The chain links TRBV28 to TRBJ2-2; 9 nucleotides align to TRBD2. The CDR3 consists of 15 residues. CDR1 and CDR2 from the germline V gene are MDHEN and SYDVKM. V lost 8 bases, J lost 2 bases, and 6 bases stayed unmatched. The CDR3 here is CASVPGTSNTGELFF. The CDR3 nucleotides read TGTGCCAGCGTCCCCGGGACTAGCAACACCGGGGAGCTGTTTTTT.

This clone was detected once. This sample includes further DNA sequences coding for the same CDR3. The chain couples TRBV28 to TRBJ2-3, with D possibly being TRBD1 (6 bases). From germline, CDR1 is MDHEN and CDR2 SYDVKM. Trimming stripped 7 bases from V and 3 bases from J, with 11 bases between. The CDR3 has 13 residues. The CDR3 is CASTLGGTDTQYF. The CDR3 coding sequence is TGTGCCAGCACCCTAGGGGGTACAGATACGCAGTATTTT. Together with reference TRBV28 and TRBJ2-3, the CDR3 gives the full variable domain: DVKVTQSSRYLVKRTGEKVFLECVQDMDHENMFWYRQDPGLGLRLIYFSYDVKMKEKGDIPEGYSVSREKKERFSLILESASTNQTSMYLCASTLGGTDTQYFGPGTRLTVL.

The genes are TRBV5-1 and TRBJ2-1, with 14 bases matching TRBD2. V was clipped by 4 bases and J by 3 bases; unmatched bases: 6. In germline, CDR1 is SGHRS, CDR2 YFSETQ. The CDR3 has 17 amino acids. CDR3 in DNA: TGCGCCAGCAGCATAGGACTAGCGGGAGGTATCTACAATGAGCAGTTCTTC. Its translation is CASSIGLAGGIYNEQFF.

Notes on this clone: The same CDR3 is also encoded by other DNA sequences in this sample. This chain uses TRBV28 with TRBJ2-3; no firm D call. V lost 3 bases to trimming and J lost 2 bases, with 6 bases between them. This CDR3 is 13 amino acids long. CDR1 is MDHEN and CDR2 is SYDVKM in the germline V gene. The CDR3 sequence: CASSFGNTDTQYF. The CDR3 region has the DNA TGTGCCAGCAGTTTTGGCAACACAGATACGCAGTATTTT.

The V and J genes are TRBV9 and TRBJ2-3, with D maybe TRBD2 (5 bases). The V gene's germline CDR1 is SGDLS and CDR2 YYNGEE. The CDR3 length is 17 residues. The germline V and J ends were trimmed by 1 base and 4 bases, with 19 bases remaining between them. Here the CDR3 reads CASSVSTSGLRADTQYF. The CDR3 DNA follows: TGTGCCAGCAGCGTATCGACTTCTGGACTTCGGGCAGATACGCAGTATTTT.

The chain combines TRBV14 with TRBJ2-1; 8 bases line up with TRBD2. The CDR3 is made up of 17 amino acids. Germline V gives CDR1 SGHDN, CDR2 FVKESK. Germline trimming cut 4 bases from V and 6 bases from J; bases unmatched to any gene: 14. The CDR3 coding sequence is TGTGCCAGCAGCCCCCGGGTCGGGACTAGTTTCCCCAATGAGCAGTTCTTC. This sequence encodes CASSPRVGTSFPNEQFF.

This chain joins TRBV28 and TRBJ1-2; TRBD1 aligns across 9 bases. Germline V gene sequence: CDR1 MDHEN, CDR2 SYDVKM. The CDR3 extends over 17 amino acids. The junction had 15 bases not matched to a gene; V was cut back by 6 bases and J by 4 bases. CDR3 region: CASSPRTGAFLRYGYTF. The CDR3 coding sequence is TGTGCCAGCAGCCCTAGGACAGGGGCCTTCCTCCGCTATGGCTACACCTTC.

The chain recombines TRBV2 with TRBJ2-4; TRBD2 matches 7 bases. Germline CDR1 and CDR2: SNHLY and FYNNEI. The CDR3 is 14 amino acids. The trim removed 4 bases at V and 0 bases at J, leaving 0 bases unmatched. CDR3 DNA: TGTGCCAGCAGTGCGGGGGGAGCCAAAAACATTCAGTACTTC. Protein sequence: CASSAGGAKNIQYF.

The J gene is TRBJ2-5, the V gene TRBV18; the match to TRBD1 covers 12 bases. The CDR3 is made up of 15 amino acids. Unmatched junction bases numbered 4, after V lost 3 bases and J lost 5 bases. CDR1 and CDR2 from the germline V gene are KGHSH and LQKENI. The CDR3 bases are TGTGCCAGCTCACCGGGGACAGGGGGCGCGGAGACCCAGTACTTC. It specifies CASSPGTGGAETQYF.

This rearrangement joins TRBV19 to TRBJ1-1; weak D call: TRBD1 (5 bases). Trimming removed 5 bases from V and 3 bases from J, with 13 bases in between. CDR1 LNHDA and CDR2 SQIVND come from the germline V gene (reference sequence). The CDR3 consists of 14 residues. The CDR3 DNA reads TGTGCCAGTAGTCAGCTAGGCAGGGACACTGAAGCTTTCTTT. Amino acid sequence: CASSQLGRDTEAFF.

The chain is built from TRBV10-3 and TRBJ2-7; D gene unclear. The CDR3 has 12 residues. Germline values: CDR1 ENHRY, CDR2 SYGVKD. V lost 6 bases and J 5 bases, leaving 11 bases between the germline ends. The CDR3 loop is CAIRSLTNEQYF. Here the CDR3 DNA reads TGTGCCATCAGATCCTTGACCAACGAGCAGTACTTC.

The chain uses TRBV5-1 and TRBJ1-1; 7 bases are shared with TRBD1. With V trimmed by 4 bases and J by 4 bases, 7 bases remained unmatched. Germline V gives CDR1 SGHRS, CDR2 YFSETQ. The CDR3 consists of 14 residues. This chain's CDR3 is CASSIQGLGTEAFF. Here the CDR3 DNA reads TGCGCCAGCAGCATACAGGGGTTGGGCACTGAAGCTTTCTTT.

J is TRBJ1-5 and V is TRBV19; TRBD1 matches at 11 bases. The V gene end was trimmed by 3 bases and the J gene end by 3 bases; junction bases not matched to a gene: 10. The CDR3 totals 18 residues. The V gene's germline CDR1 is LNHDA and CDR2 SQIVND (reference sequence). CDR3 nucleotide sequence: TGTGCCAGTAGTATTAGTTCCGGGACAGGGGGAATCAATCAGCCCCAGCATTTT. Its translation: CASSISSGTGGINQPQHF.

This chain joins TRBV27 and TRBJ2-7; D not resolved. V gave up 3 bases and J gave up 3 bases, with 12 bases separating them. This CDR3 contains 14 residues. Germline V CDR1 and CDR2: MNHEY, SMNVEV (reference sequence). The CDR3 region is CASSLKPLFYEQYF. CDR3 DNA sequence: TGTGCCAGCAGTTTGAAGCCCCTGTTCTACGAGCAGTACTTC.

The gene calls are TRBV7-2 and TRBJ2-4; 8 nucleotides agree with TRBD1. CDR3 length: 13 residues. Germline values: CDR1 SGHTA, CDR2 FQGNSA. Germline trimming cut 3 bases from V and 6 bases from J; bases unmatched to any gene: 1. The chain's CDR3 is CASSFGQGNIQYF. The CDR3 bases are TGTGCCAGCAGCTTCGGACAGGGAAACATTCAGTACTTC.

The chain links TRBV21-1 to TRBJ2-7; TRBD2, as called in the table, went unchecked against the DNA. TRBV21-1 is classified as a pseudogene. The CDR3 sequence is 11 residues long. CDR3 coding DNA: TGTGCCGGCAGATTCGCCTACGAGCAGTACTTC. Protein: CAGRFAYEQYF.

V is TRBV19 and J is TRBJ1-2; 7 positions match TRBD1. The CDR3 is made up of 15 amino acids. Germline CDR1 reads LNHDA; CDR2 reads SQIVND (reference sequence). V was pared by 9 bases and J by 2 bases, with 12 bases of the junction left unmatched. For the CDR3, the DNA is TGTGCCAGCTCCAGACAGGGACGGGGGAACTATGGCTACACCTTC. Its protein is CASSRQGRGNYGYTF.

The rearrangement uses TRBV30 and TRBJ2-7, with 7 positions matching TRBD2. CDR1 is GTSNPN and CDR2 is SVGIG in the germline V gene (reference sequence). Trimming took 2 bases from V and 6 from J; bases not matched to a gene: 13. The CDR3 extends over 15 amino acids. CDR3 sequence (DNA): TGTGCCTGGAGTACTACCGGGGCCAGCGGGGCCGAGCAGTACTTC. Protein sequence: CAWSTTGASGAEQYF.

This rearrangement joins TRBV27 to TRBJ2-2; no clear D gene. Germline CDR1 and CDR2: MNHEY and SMNVEV (reference sequence). This CDR3 region has 15 residues. Trimming left V 6 bases short and J 2 bases short, with 13 bases between. The CDR3 loop is CASRPQALNTGELFF. CDR3 in DNA: TGTGCCAGCAGACCCCAGGCCCTAAACACCGGGGAGCTGTTTTTT.

This sequence joins TRBV19 and TRBJ2-5; D is uncertain. Germline CDR1 is LNHDA and CDR2 is SQIVND (reference sequence). The CDR3 length is 15 residues. V gave up 5 bases and J gave up 5 bases, with 18 bases separating them. The chain's CDR3 is CASSPLWAAGETQYF. In nucleotides, the CDR3 is TGTGCCAGTAGTCCCCTGTGGGCTGCCGGGGAGACCCAGTACTTC. Full variable domain (outside the CDR3, taken from reference TRBV19 and TRBJ2-5): DGGITQSPKYLFRKEGQNVTLSCEQNLNHDAMYWYRQDPGQGLRLIYYSQIVNDFQKGDIAEGYSVSREKKESFPLTVTSAQKNPTAFYLCASSPLWAAGETQYFGPGTRLLVL.